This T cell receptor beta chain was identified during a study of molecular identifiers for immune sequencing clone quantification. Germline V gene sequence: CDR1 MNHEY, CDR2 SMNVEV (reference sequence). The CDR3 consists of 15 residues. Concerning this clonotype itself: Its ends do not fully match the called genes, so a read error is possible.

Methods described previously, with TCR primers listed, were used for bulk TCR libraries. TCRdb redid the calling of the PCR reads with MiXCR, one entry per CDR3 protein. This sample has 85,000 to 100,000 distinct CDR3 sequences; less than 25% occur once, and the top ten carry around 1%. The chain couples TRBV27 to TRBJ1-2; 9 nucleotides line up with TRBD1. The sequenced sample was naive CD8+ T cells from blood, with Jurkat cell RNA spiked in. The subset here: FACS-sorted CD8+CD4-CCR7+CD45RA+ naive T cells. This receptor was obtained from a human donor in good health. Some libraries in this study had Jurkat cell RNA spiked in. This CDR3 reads CASSLSTGGAYGSPF. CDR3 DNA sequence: TGTGCCAGCAGTTTATCCACAGGGGGCGCCTATGGCTCCCCCTTC.